This T cell receptor beta chain came from a study of blood T cell repertoires in COVID-19. TCRdb keeps only in-frame clones here, not all; method: immunoSEQ multiplex PCR. The profile shows 150,000 to 200,000 clones, 80% to 90% of them singletons. The germline CDR1 and CDR2 sequences are SGHTA and FQGTGA. The V end lost 1 base, the J end lost 3 bases, and 6 bases lay between the germline ends. The CDR3 is made up of 13 amino acids. Sequencing was carried out using peripheral blood. The TCR comes from a man aged 60 to 69 with acute or convalescent COVID-19. The genes are TRBV7-3 and TRBJ1-1; D perhaps matches TRBD1 (5 bases). For the CDR3, the DNA is TGTGCCAGCAGCTTAAGCAGGGACACTGAAGCTTTCTTT. Amino acids: CASSLSRDTEAFF.